These T cell receptor beta chains were read from a single sample in a study of OX40 agonist ivuxolimab in advanced cancers. Sequenced by immunoSEQ multiplex PCR; TCRdb stores in-frame clones only, minus some. The sample contains 60,000 to 75,000 clones, approximately 94% of which appear only once. The specimen comprised CD4+ or CD8+ T cells sorted from blood, sampled in a trial of the OX40 agonist ivuxolimab. The receptors derive from an adult with an advanced solid tumor such as melanoma, head and neck, liver or kidney cancer. The CDR3 runs from the conserved cysteine through the conserved F or W. The D gene is left open where the match is weak. A clone size is listed for some rows: how often the clone was seen (once, few, many), or a class if it is expanded.

>.|TRBJ2-7|.|TRBV19
CASSQGIGYEQYF
TGTGCCAGTAGCCAAGGGATTGGTTACGAGCAGTACTTC
>.|TRBJ2-1|TRBD2|TRBV28
CASRMGLAYYNEQFF
TGTGCCAGCAGAATGGGACTAGCATACTACAATGAGCAGTTCTTC
>.|TRBJ2-7|.|TRBV4-3
CASSQDRSFYEQYF
TGCGCCAGCAGCCAAGATCGGTCCTTCTACGAGCAGTACTTC
>.|TRBJ2-3|.|TRBV4-3
CASTDTQYF
TGCGCCAGCACAGATACGCAGTATTTT
>.|TRBJ1-1|.|TRBV11-2
CASSAARNTEAFF
TGTGCCAGCAGCGCGGCCCGAAACACTGAAGCTTTCTTT
>.|TRBJ2-2|.|TRBV28
CASSFSSLNTGELFF
TGTGCCAGCAGTTTTTCTAGCCTGAACACCGGGGAGCTGTTTTTT
>once|TRBJ1-5|.|TRBV6-4
CASSELKVSNQPQHF
TGTGCCAGCAGTGAATTAAAAGTTAGCAATCAGCCCCAGCATTTT
>.|TRBJ1-2|.|TRBV11-2
CASSLDHRDYGYTF
TGTGCCAGCAGCTTAGATCATAGGGACTATGGCTACACCTTC
>.|TRBJ2-7|.|TRBV6-1
CASGSGPASEQYF
TGTGCCAGCGGTTCGGGCCCAGCATCGGAGCAGTACTTC
>.|TRBJ2-7|.|TRBV6-5
CAVRDWLGEQYF
TGTGCCGTCAGGGATTGGCTTGGCGAGCAGTACTTC
>.|TRBJ2-7|.|TRBV4-3
CASSQDAGSYEQYF
TGCGCCAGCAGCCAAGATGCAGGATCCTACGAGCAGTACTTC
>.|TRBJ2-7|.|TRBV21-1
CASSKVAGGLREQYF
TGTGCCAGCAGCAAAGTGGCAGGGGGCTTGCGGGAGCAGTACTTC
>.|TRBJ1-1|.|TRBV6-6
CASSYGGGRDTEAFF
TGTGCCAGCAGTTACGGGGGAGGTAGGGACACTGAAGCTTTCTTT
>.|TRBJ1-4|.|TRBV5-1
CASSLEWSPEKLFF
TGCGCCAGCAGCTTGGAATGGAGTCCCGAAAAACTGTTTTTT
>.|TRBJ2-7|TRBD1|TRBV11-3
CASSGDRGLYEQYF
TGTGCCAGCAGTGGGGACAGGGGGCTTTACGAGCAGTACTTC
>.|TRBJ1-1|TRBD1|TRBV18
CASSHSGTGAMNTEAFF
TGTGCCAGCTCACACTCCGGGACAGGGGCGATGAACACTGAAGCTTTCTTT
>.|TRBJ1-5|.|TRBV28
CASSAGTPQHF
TGTGCCAGCAGTGCCGGGACGCCCCAGCATTTT
>.|TRBJ2-7|.|TRBV20-1
CSAHRVYEQYF
TGCAGTGCTCACAGGGTCTACGAGCAGTACTTC
>.|TRBJ2-7|.|TRBV5-1
CASSLVGLASTLRSYEQYF
TGCGCCAGCAGCTTGGTCGGGCTAGCGTCTACTCTTCGGTCATACGAGCAGTACTTC
>.|TRBJ2-1|TRBD2|TRBV19
CASSTSGSSYNEQFF
TGTGCCAGTAGTACTAGCGGAAGCTCCTACAATGAGCAGTTCTTC
>.|TRBJ1-1|.|TRBV7-2
CASSPGTVNTEAFF
TGTGCCAGCAGCCCAGGGACGGTCAACACTGAAGCTTTCTTT
>.|TRBJ2-7|TRBD1|TRBV5-1
CASSPERTGPFSYEQYF
TGCGCCAGCAGCCCAGAAAGGACAGGGCCCTTCTCCTACGAGCAGTACTTC
>.|TRBJ2-2|TRBD1|TRBV28
CASSSIPGTGGNGELFF
TGTGCCAGCAGTTCCATTCCCGGGACAGGGGGGAACGGGGAGCTGTTTTTT
>.|TRBJ2-7|.|TRBV19
CASSISQGSNYEQYF
TGTGCCAGTAGTATATCACAGGGATCGAACTACGAGCAGTACTTC
>.|TRBJ2-7|TRBD2|TRBV29-1
CSVVGLAGTISYEQYF
TGCAGCGTTGTCGGACTAGCGGGCACCATCTCCTACGAGCAGTACTTC
>.|TRBJ2-5|.|TRBV7-3
CASSRDFQETQYF
TGTGCCAGCAGCCGGGACTTTCAGGAGACCCAGTACTTC
>.|TRBJ2-1|TRBD2|TRBV7-3
CASSLGLLGTSGYNEQFF
TGTGCCAGCAGCTTAGGCCTCCTCGGGACTAGCGGATACAATGAGCAGTTCTTC
>.|TRBJ1-2|TRBD1|TRBV10-3
CAISESGTGNYGYTF
TGTGCCATCAGTGAGTCAGGGACAGGGAACTATGGCTACACCTTC
>.|TRBJ2-7|.|TRBV27
CASSLYRARYGEQYF
TGTGCCAGCAGTTTATATAGGGCCAGGTATGGTGAGCAGTACTTC
>.|TRBJ1-2|TRBD1|TRBV2
CASSPGQGAGYGYTF
TGTGCCAGCAGTCCTGGCCAGGGGGCGGGTTATGGCTACACCTTC
>.|TRBJ1-1|.|TRBV25-1
CASSPGEEAFF
TGTGCCAGCAGTCCGGGGGAAGAAGCTTTCTTT
>.|TRBJ2-7|.|TRBV19
CASSIVNPPGEQYF
TGTGCCAGTAGTATAGTGAACCCACCGGGCGAGCAGTACTTC
>.|TRBJ2-1|TRBD2|TRBV11-2
CASSLMLAGSSYNEQFF
TGTGCCAGCAGCTTAATGCTAGCGGGAAGCTCCTACAATGAGCAGTTCTTC
>.|TRBJ1-1|.|TRBV13
CASSLRTGEAFF
TGTGCCAGCAGCTTAAGGACGGGTGAAGCTTTCTTT
>.|TRBJ2-3|.|TRBV6-1
CASSEPVRARHTQYF
TGTGCCAGCAGTGAACCTGTTCGCGCGCGGCATACGCAGTATTTT
>.|TRBJ2-1|.|TRBV11-2
CASSVGRGAINEQFF
TGTGCCAGCAGCGTCGGCAGGGGGGCAATCAATGAGCAGTTCTTC
>.|TRBJ2-1|TRBD2|TRBV25-1
CASSEVGLAVYNEQFF
TGTGCCAGCAGTGAAGTTGGACTAGCGGTCTACAATGAGCAGTTCTTC
>few|TRBJ1-5|.|TRBV28
CASSFPSTALDQPQHF
TGTGCCAGCAGTTTCCCATCGACAGCGTTAGATCAGCCCCAGCATTTT
>medium-sized|TRBJ2-3|TRBD2|TRBV9
CASSGTGTSTDTQYF
TGTGCCAGCAGCGGAACCGGGACTAGTACAGATACGCAGTATTTT
>.|TRBJ1-5|.|TRBV7-4
CASSPNRGWDNQPQHF
TGTGCCAGCAGCCCCAATCGAGGGTGGGACAATCAGCCCCAGCATTTT